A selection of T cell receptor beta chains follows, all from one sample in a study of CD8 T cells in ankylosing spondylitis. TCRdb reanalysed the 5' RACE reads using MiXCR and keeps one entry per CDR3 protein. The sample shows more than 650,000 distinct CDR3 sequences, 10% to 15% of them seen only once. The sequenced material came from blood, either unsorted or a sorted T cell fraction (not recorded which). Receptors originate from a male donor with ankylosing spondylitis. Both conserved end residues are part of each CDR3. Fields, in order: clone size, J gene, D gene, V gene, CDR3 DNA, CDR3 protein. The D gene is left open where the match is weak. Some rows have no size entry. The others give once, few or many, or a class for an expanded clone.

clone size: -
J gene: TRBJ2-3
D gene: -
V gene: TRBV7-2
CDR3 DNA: TGTGCCAGCACCCAGAGTGGCACAGATACGCAGTATTTT
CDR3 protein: CASTQSGTDTQYF

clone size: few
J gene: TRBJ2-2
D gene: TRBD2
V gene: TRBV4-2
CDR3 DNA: TGTGCCAGCAGCCAAGCGGGACTAGCGGGATCCGGGGAGCTGTTTTTT
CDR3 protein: CASSQAGLAGSGELFF

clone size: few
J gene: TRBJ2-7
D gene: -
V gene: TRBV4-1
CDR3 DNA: TGCGCCAGCACCCTATACCAGCGGGCAACCTACGAGCAGTACTTC
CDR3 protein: CASTLYQRATYEQYF

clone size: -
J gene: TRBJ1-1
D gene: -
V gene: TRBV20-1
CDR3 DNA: TGCAGCGTCGATTTAGGGGGCACTGAAGCTTTCTTT
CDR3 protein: CSVDLGGTEAFF

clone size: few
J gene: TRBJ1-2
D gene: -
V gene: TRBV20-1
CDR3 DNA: TGCAGTTCCGACAGAAACTATGGCTACACCTTC
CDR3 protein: CSSDRNYGYTF

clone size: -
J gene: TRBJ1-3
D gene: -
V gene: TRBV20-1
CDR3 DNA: TGCAGTGCTAGAGTTTTGAGGCCTGGAAACACCATATATTTT
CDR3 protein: CSARVLRPGNTIYF

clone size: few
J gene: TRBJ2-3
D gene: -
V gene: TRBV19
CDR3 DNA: TGTGCCAGTACTCCCAGCGGTAAGGGCACAGATACGCAGTATTTT
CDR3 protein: CASTPSGKGTDTQYF

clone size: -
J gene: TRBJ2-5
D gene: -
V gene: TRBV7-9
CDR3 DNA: TGTGCCAGCAGCTCCCACAGAGGCGGCATGCAAGAGACCCAGTACTTC
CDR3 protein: CASSSHRGGMQETQYF

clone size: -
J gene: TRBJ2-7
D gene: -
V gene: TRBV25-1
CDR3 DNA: TGTGCCAGCAGTGAATTCACAGGGATGTACTTC
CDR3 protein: CASSEFTGMYF

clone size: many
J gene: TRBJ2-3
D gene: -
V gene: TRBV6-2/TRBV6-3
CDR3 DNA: TGTGCCAGCAGTTACGTGTCGGGAGCACCAGATACGCAGTATTTT
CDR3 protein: CASSYVSGAPDTQYF

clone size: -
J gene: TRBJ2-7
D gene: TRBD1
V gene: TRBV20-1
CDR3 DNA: TGCAGTGCTAGTGCCGGGACAGCGGATGCCAATTACTACGAGCAGTACTTC
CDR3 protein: CSASAGTADANYYEQYF

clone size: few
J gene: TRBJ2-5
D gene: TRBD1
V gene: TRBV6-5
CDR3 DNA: TGTGCCAGCAGTTACCCCCGGGACAGGGGCTACCAAGAGACCCAGTACTTC
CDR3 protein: CASSYPRDRGYQETQYF

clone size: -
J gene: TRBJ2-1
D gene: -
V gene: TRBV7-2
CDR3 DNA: TGTGCCAGCAGCTGGAGGGGGGGGCTTATCGATGAGCAGTTCTTC
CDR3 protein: CASSWRGGLIDEQFF

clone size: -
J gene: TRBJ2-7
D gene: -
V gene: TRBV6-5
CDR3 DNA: TGTGCCAGCAGTTACGGCGTGACAGCCCGCTCCTACGAGCAGTACTTC
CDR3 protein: CASSYGVTARSYEQYF

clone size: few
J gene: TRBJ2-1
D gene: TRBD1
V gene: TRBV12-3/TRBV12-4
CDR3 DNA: TGTGCCAGCAGGCATAATCCTGGGACAGGCATCGATGAGCAGTTCTTC
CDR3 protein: CASRHNPGTGIDEQFF

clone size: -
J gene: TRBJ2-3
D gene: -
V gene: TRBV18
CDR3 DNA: TGTGCCAGCTCACCGACCGCAGGGGCAGATACGCAGTATTTT
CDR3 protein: CASSPTAGADTQYF

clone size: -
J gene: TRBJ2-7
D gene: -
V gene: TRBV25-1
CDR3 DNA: TGTGCCAGCAGTTTTTGGTACGAGCAGTACTTC
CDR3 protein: CASSFWYEQYF

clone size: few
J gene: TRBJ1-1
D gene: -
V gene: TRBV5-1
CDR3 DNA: TGCGCCAGCAGCTTGGGCGACATACCGAACACTGAAGCTTTCTTT
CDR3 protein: CASSLGDIPNTEAFF

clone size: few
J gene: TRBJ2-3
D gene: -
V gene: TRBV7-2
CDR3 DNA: TGTGCCAGCAGCCCTGGGTCGGCCGGGGGCACAGATACGCAGTATTTT
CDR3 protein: CASSPGSAGGTDTQYF

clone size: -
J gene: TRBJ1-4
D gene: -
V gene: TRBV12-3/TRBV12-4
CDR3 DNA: TGTGCCAGCAGCCCCCCAGGGACTGAAAAACTGTTTTTT
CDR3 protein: CASSPPGTEKLFF

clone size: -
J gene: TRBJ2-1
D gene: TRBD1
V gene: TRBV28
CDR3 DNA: TGTGCCAGCAGTTTCCTCGGGACAGGGTTTCGCAATGAGCAGTTCTTC
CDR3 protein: CASSFLGTGFRNEQFF

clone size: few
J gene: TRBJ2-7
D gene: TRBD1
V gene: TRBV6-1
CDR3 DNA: TGTGCCAGCAGCTCACCCGACAGGGACGAGCAGTACTTC
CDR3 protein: CASSSPDRDEQYF

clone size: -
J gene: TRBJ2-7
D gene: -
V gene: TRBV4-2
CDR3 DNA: TGTGCCAGCAGCCAACTGGGGGGCCAACTGATCCACTACGAGCAGTACTTC
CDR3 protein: CASSQLGGQLIHYEQYF

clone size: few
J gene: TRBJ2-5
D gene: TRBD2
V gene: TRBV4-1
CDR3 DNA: TGCGCCAGCAGCCAAGGCAGCGGGGGGACCAAGAGGGCCCAGTACTTC
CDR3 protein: CASSQGSGGTKRAQYF

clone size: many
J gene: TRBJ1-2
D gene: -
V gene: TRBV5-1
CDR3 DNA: TGCGCCAGCAGCTCCCCAGACCGAAACTATGGCTACACCTTC
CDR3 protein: CASSSPDRNYGYTF

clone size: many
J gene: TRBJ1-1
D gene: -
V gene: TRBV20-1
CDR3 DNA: TGCAGTGCTAGAGAGACGACAGTCCCTTCTGGGGCTTTCTTT
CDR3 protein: CSARETTVPSGAFF

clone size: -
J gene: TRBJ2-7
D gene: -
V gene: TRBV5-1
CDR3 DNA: TGCGCCAGCAGCTTAGAAGGTACAACCTACGAGCAGTACTTC
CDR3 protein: CASSLEGTTYEQYF

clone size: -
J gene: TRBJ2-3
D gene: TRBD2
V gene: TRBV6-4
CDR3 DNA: TGTGCCAGCAGTGTGGCTAGCGGGACTAGCACAGATACGCAGTATTTT
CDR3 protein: CASSVASGTSTDTQYF

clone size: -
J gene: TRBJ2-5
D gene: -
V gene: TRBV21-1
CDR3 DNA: TGTGCCAGCAGCAATGGGGCCGGAAGAGACGTCTTGAGCTTC
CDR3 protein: CASSNGAGRDVLSF

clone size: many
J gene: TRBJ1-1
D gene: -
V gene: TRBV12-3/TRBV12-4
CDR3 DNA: TGTGCCAGCAGTTCTTACAGAGACACTGAAGCTTTCTTT
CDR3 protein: CASSSYRDTEAFF

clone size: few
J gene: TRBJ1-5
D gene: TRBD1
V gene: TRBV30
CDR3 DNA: TGTGCCTGGAGTGTAAGGGGGCAGGGACAGCCCCAGCATTTT
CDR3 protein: CAWSVRGQGQPQHF

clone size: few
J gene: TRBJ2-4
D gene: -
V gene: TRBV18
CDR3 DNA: TGTGCCAGCTCACCCGCGCCGGGTAGCATTCAGTACTTC
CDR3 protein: CASSPAPGSIQYF

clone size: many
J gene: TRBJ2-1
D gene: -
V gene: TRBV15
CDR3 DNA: TGTGCCACCGCCAGATGGGTCAGGGATGGTTTAAATGAGCAGTTCTTC
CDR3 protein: CATARWVRDGLNEQFF

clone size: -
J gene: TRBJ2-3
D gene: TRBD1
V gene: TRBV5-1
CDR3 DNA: TGCGCCAGCAGCGGGGGACAGGGGGCCTCAGATACGCAGTATTTT
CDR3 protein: CASSGGQGASDTQYF

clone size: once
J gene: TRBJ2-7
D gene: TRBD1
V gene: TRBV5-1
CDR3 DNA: TGCGCCAACAGCTTACAGGGGAGCTACTACGAGCAGTACTTC
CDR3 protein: CANSLQGSYYEQYF

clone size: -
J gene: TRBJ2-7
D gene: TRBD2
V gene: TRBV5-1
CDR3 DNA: TGCGCCAGCAGCTTCTCCAAGGAGACGATAAGACTAGCGGGGGGCGAGCAGTACTTC
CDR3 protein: CASSFSKETIRLAGGEQYF

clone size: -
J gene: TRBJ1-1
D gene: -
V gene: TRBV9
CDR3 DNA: TGTGCCAGCAGCGTAGGCGGGGGACCCTCCAACACTGAAGCTTTCTTT
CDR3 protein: CASSVGGGPSNTEAFF

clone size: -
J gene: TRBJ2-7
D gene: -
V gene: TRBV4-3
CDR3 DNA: TGCGCCAGCAGCCAAGCATCGGGAGAGTCCTACGAGCAGTACTTC
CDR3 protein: CASSQASGESYEQYF

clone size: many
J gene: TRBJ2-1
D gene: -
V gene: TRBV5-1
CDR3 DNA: TGCGCCAGCAGCTTGGATGGGTCTTCCCTCTACAATGAGCAGTTCTTC
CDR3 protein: CASSLDGSSLYNEQFF

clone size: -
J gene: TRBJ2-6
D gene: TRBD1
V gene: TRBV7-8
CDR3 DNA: TGTGCCAGCAGCTTAGTGACAGGGATCTTTGTAGTTGGGGCCAACGTCCTGACTTTC
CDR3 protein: CASSLVTGIFVVGANVLTF

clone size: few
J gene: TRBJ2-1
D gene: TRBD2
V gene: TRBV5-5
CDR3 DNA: TGTGCCAGCAAAGGACTAGCGGGGCAAAATGAGCAGTTCTTC
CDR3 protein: CASKGLAGQNEQFF

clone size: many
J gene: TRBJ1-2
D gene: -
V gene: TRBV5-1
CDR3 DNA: TGCGCCAGCAGCTCCGGGTCCTTAGCAAACTATGGCTACACCTTC
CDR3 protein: CASSSGSLANYGYTF

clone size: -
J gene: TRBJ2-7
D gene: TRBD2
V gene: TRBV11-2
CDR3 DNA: TGTGCCAGCAGCTTGACTAGCGGGTCGGTATCCTACGAGCAGTACTTC
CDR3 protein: CASSLTSGSVSYEQYF

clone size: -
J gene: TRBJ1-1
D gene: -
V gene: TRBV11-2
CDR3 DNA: TGTGCCAGCAGCTTAGTAGGGCAGTTGGCTGAAGCTTTCTTT
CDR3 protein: CASSLVGQLAEAFF

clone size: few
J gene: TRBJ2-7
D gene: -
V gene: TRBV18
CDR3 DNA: TGTGCCAGCTCAATGGACCCCGGTTTGGAGCAGTACTTC
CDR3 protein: CASSMDPGLEQYF

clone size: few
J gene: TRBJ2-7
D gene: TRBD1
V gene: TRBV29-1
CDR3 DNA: TGCAGCGCCACCGGGACAGGGAGGTCGGAGCAGTACTTC
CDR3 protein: CSATGTGRSEQYF

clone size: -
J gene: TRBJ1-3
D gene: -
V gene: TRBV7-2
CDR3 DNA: TGTGCCAGCAGCTTAGTAGGCACAGGGCAAGGAAACACCATATATTTT
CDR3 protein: CASSLVGTGQGNTIYF

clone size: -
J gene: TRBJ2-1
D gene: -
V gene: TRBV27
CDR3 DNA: TGTGCCAGCAGTTTGGTAACAGGGTACTCCTACAATGAGCAGTTCTTC
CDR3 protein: CASSLVTGYSYNEQFF

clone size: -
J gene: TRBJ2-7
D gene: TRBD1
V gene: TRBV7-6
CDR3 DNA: TGTGCCAGCAGCATTGACAGGGGGTTCTCCTACGAGCAGTACTTC
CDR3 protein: CASSIDRGFSYEQYF

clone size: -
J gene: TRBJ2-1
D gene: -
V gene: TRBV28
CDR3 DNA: TGTGCCAGCAGTCTACAGCCTAATGAGCAGTTCTTC
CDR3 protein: CASSLQPNEQFF

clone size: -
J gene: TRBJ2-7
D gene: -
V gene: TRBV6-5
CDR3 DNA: TGTGCCAGCAGTTACGGGGCTCCTAAGGGCTACGAGCAGTACTTC
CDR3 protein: CASSYGAPKGYEQYF

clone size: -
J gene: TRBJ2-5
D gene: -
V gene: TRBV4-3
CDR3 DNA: TGCGCCAGCAGCCAAGGCCTGTCAGGAGGTTTGGTAGAGACCCAGTACTTC
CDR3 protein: CASSQGLSGGLVETQYF

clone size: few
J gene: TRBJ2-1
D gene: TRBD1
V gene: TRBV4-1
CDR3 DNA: TGCGCCAGCAGCCCTCGGACAGGGCGGGATGAGCAGTTCTTC
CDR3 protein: CASSPRTGRDEQFF

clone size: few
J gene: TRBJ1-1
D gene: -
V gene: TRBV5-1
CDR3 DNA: TGCGCCAGCAGCTTGAAGGGCAGTCGGGGGGTCGCTTTCTTT
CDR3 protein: CASSLKGSRGVAFF